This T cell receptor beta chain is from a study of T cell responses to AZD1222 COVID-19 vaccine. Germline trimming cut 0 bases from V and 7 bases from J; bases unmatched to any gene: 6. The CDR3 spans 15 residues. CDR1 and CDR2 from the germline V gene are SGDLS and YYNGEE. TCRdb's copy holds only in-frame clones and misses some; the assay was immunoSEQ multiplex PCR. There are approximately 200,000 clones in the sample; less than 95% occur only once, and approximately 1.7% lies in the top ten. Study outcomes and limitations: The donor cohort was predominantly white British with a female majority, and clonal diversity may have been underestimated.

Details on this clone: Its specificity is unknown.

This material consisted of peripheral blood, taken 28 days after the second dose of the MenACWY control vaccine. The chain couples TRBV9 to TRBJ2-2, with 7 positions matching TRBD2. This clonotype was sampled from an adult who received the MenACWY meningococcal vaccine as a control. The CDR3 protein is CASSVEWLAVGELFF. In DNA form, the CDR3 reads TGTGCCAGCAGCGTAGAATGGCTAGCGGTCGGGGAGCTGTTTTTT.